A single sample is the source of the 21 T cell receptor beta chains below, sequenced in a study of T cell responses to AZD1222 COVID-19 vaccine. Profiling relied on immunoSEQ multiplex PCR, and the TCRdb table lists in-frame clones only, not all of them. The sample carries approximately 110,000 clones, roughly 90% recorded once. Sequencing used peripheral blood, obtained on day 0 of AZD1222 vaccination. These receptors were obtained from an adult in good health.

J is TRBJ2-5 and V is TRBV30, with D possibly called TRBD1 or TRBD2 (5 bases each). Trimming removed 4 bases at V and 5 bases at J, with 20 bases between. The CDR3 is 15 residues long. Germline V CDR1 and CDR2: GTSNPN, SVGIG (reference sequence). CDR3: CAWITTGAREETQYF. The CDR3 nucleotides read TGTGCCTGGATCACGACCGGGGCTCGTGAGGAGACCCAGTACTTC.

The chain combines TRBV9 with TRBJ1-6; D is unresolved. Trimming pared 0 bases from V and 7 bases from J, leaving 11 bases between. The CDR3 contains 15 residues. In germline, CDR1 is SGDLS, CDR2 YYNGEE. CDR3 coding DNA: TGTGCCAGCAGCGTAGCCCTGGATGGAAATTCACCCCTCCACTTT. Its translation is CASSVALDGNSPLHF.

The chain recombines TRBV6-1 with TRBJ1-1, with a tentative D call TRBD1 (5 bases). In germline, CDR1 is MNHNS, CDR2 SASEGT. The CDR3 has 15 amino acids. V dropped 0 bases and J dropped 8 bases, with 16 bases sitting between them. The CDR3, as DNA: TGTGCCAGCAGTGAAGCGCTTACAGGACGTCCCGAAGCTTTCTTT. This encodes CASSEALTGRPEAFF.

This clone was found a few times. The chain recombines TRBV30 with TRBJ1-4; no firm D call. V shed 0 bases and J shed 1 base, with 6 bases lying between them. Germline V gives CDR1 GTSNPN, CDR2 SVGIG (reference sequence). The CDR3 is made up of 14 amino acids. The CDR3 reads CAWSVRKTNEKLFF. CDR3 nucleotide sequence: TGTGCCTGGAGTGTACGAAAAACTAATGAAAAACTGTTTTTT.

V usage is TRBV6-4 and J usage is TRBJ1-6; possibly TRBD1 for D (6 bases). The V gene's germline CDR1 is MRHNA and CDR2 SNTAGT. V lost 6 bases to trimming and J lost 8 bases, with 14 bases between them. The CDR3 has 14 amino acids. The CDR3 region is CASRSRDTYSPLHF. The CDR3 coding sequence is TGTGCCAGCAGATCACGGGACACCTATTCACCCCTCCACTTT.

The rearrangement links TRBV5-6 to TRBJ2-1; 8 positions match TRBD2. Looked up from germline, CDR1 is SGHDT and CDR2 is YYEEEE. This CDR3 has 17 residues. Trimming took 4 bases from V and 4 from J; bases not matched to a gene: 13. The CDR3 spells CASSVRWREVDYNEQFF. In DNA, the CDR3 is TGTGCCAGCAGCGTGCGGTGGCGGGAGGTAGATTACAATGAGCAGTTCTTC.

This clone was detected only once. The chain is built from TRBV19 and TRBJ1-1, with D perhaps TRBD1 (5 bases). The CDR3 has 14 amino acids. CDR1 LNHDA and CDR2 SQIVND come from the germline V gene (reference sequence). V dropped 3 bases and J dropped 7 bases, with 15 bases sitting between them. The CDR3 DNA is TGTGCCAGTAGTATCACACCGGGGGGAGGTGAAGCTTTCTTT. As protein: CASSITPGGGEAFF. The variable domain in full, with the rest retrieved from reference TRBV19 and TRBJ1-1, is DGGITQSPKYLFRKEGQNVTLSCEQNLNHDAMYWYRQDPGQGLRLIYYSQIVNDFQKGDIAEGYSVSREKKESFPLTVTSAQKNPTAFYLCASSITPGGGEAFFGQGTRLTVV.

This sequence joins TRBV7-2 and TRBJ1-1; maybe TRBD1 (6 bases). CDR1 is SGHTA, CDR2 FQGNSA, per germline. Trimming pared 5 bases from V and 1 base from J, leaving 11 bases between. This CDR3 has 14 amino acids. CDR3 in amino acids: CASSATGKNTEAFF. The CDR3 coding sequence is TGTGCCAGCAGCGCGACAGGAAAGAACACTGAAGCTTTCTTT.

This clone showed up just once. The CDR3 loop reads CAWRSGGGTGELFF. In DNA form, the CDR3 reads TGTGCCTGGAGGTCGGGGGGCGGAACCGGGGAGCTGTTTTTT. The rearrangement joins TRBV30 to TRBJ2-2; D is perhaps TRBD2 (7 bases). Per the germline V gene, CDR1 is GTSNPN and CDR2 is SVGIG (reference sequence). The CDR3 has 14 amino acids. Deletions cut 3 bases from V and 5 bases from J, with 13 bases between. Combining the CDR3 with reference TRBV30 and TRBJ2-2 gives the whole variable domain SQTIHQWPATLVQPVGSPLSLECTVEGTSNPNLYWYRQAAGRGLQLLFYSVGIGQISSEVPQNLSASRPQDRQFILSSKKLLLSDSGFYLCAWRSGGGTGELFFGEGSRLTVL.

This rearrangement joins TRBV25-1 to TRBJ1-4; D possibly corresponds to TRBD1 (5 bases). Germline V gives CDR1 MGHDK, CDR2 SYGVNS. Trimming left V 3 bases short and J 8 bases short, with 10 bases between. CDR3 size: 13 residues. DNA of the CDR3: TGTGCCAGCAGTGAGCCAGGGATAGAAAAACTGTTTTTT. Encoded protein: CASSEPGIEKLFF.

The V and J genes are TRBV4-3 and TRBJ1-6; maybe TRBD1 (5 bases). The CDR3 runs to 17 residues. The V gene's germline CDR1 is LGHNA and CDR2 YSLEER. Trimming stripped 8 bases from V and 0 bases from J, with 17 bases between. CDR3 nucleotides: TGCGCCAGCGGCGAGGGCAGGGAACGCTCCTATAATTCACCCCTCCACTTT. Protein product: CASGEGRERSYNSPLHF.

The chain links TRBV7-3 to TRBJ1-1, with 7 bases that match TRBD1. This CDR3 spans 15 amino acids. Germline V gene sequence: CDR1 SGHTA, CDR2 FQGTGA. Trimming cost V 5 bases and J 4 bases; bases outside gene matches: 10. CDR3 sequence: CASSPQRQGFTEAFF. Written as DNA, the CDR3 is TGTGCCAGCAGCCCCCAGAGACAGGGCTTCACTGAAGCTTTCTTT.

This clone showed up just once. The genes are TRBV10-2 and TRBJ1-6; 8 bases match TRBD1. Germline CDR1 WSHSY, CDR2 SAAADI. J was trimmed by 2 bases and V by 5 bases; bases with no gene match: 2. The CDR3 totals 15 residues. The CDR3 loop is CASSRTGTYNSPLHF. The CDR3 DNA is TGCGCCAGCAGTCGGACAGGGACCTATAATTCACCCCTCCACTTT.

The V call is TRBV7-6, the J call TRBJ2-1, with a possible D match to TRBD1 (6 bases). Trimming left V 0 bases short and J 8 bases short, with 17 bases between. The germline gives CDR1 SGHVS, CDR2 FNYEAQ. This CDR3 is built from 16 residues. The CDR3 DNA is TGTGCCAGCAGCTTAGCGGACAGTAGGGTGGGTGATGAGCAGTTCTTC. This gives the protein CASSLADSRVGDEQFF. Variable domain in full (rest from reference TRBV7-6 and TRBJ2-1): GAGVSQSPRYKVTKRGQDVALRCDPISGHVSLYWYRQALGQGPEFLTYFNYEAQQDKSGLPNDRFSAERPEGSISTLTIQRTEQRDSAMYRCASSLADSRVGDEQFFGPGTRLTVL.

V usage is TRBV19 and J usage is TRBJ1-1; possibly TRBD1 for D (5 bases). Per germline, CDR1 LNHDA and CDR2 SQIVND (reference sequence). This CDR3 is built from 13 residues. V was shortened by 4 bases and J by 4 bases, with 10 bases between the two germline ends. Here the CDR3 DNA reads TGTGCCAGTAGTACCAGGGTTTTCACTGAAGCTTTCTTT. Translating gives CASSTRVFTEAFF.

V gene TRBV7-9 combines with J gene TRBJ2-3, with D possibly being TRBD2 (6 bases). Germline assignment: CDR1 SEHNR and CDR2 FQNEAQ (reference sequence). V gave up 1 base and J gave up 6 bases, with 14 bases separating them. The CDR3 spans 15 residues. CDR3 sequence reads: CASSLGLVLSDTQYF. In DNA, the CDR3 is TGTGCCAGCAGCTTAGGACTAGTTCTCTCCGATACGCAGTATTTT.

V and J are TRBV6-4 and TRBJ2-1; 7 positions agree with TRBD2. Germline CDR1 MRHNA, CDR2 SNTAGT. This CDR3 region has 14 residues. Unmatched junction bases numbered 4, after V lost 3 bases and J lost 5 bases. The CDR3 bases are TGTGCCAGCAGTGATATAGCGGGTAACAATGAGCAGTTCTTC. Translated, it gives CASSDIAGNNEQFF.

The rearrangement uses TRBV11-3 and TRBJ1-1; no clear D. Germline V gene lookup returns CDR1 SGHNT and CDR2 YENEEA. The CDR3 runs to 14 residues. The V end was cut by 3 bases, the J end by 7 bases, with 15 bases between. This chain's CDR3 is CASSLRSRQIEAFF. CDR3 DNA: TGTGCCAGCAGCTTGCGCTCTAGGCAGATTGAAGCTTTCTTT.

The chain uses TRBV7-6 and TRBJ2-5; 7 bases align to TRBD2. V lost 8 bases to trimming and J lost 7 bases; unmatched junction nucleotides: 16. The CDR3 extends over 15 amino acids. Germline-derived CDR1 and CDR2 are SGHVS and FNYEAQ. The DNA of the CDR3 is TGTGCCAGCGAAATAGGAGCTAGCGGCCGAGGGACCCAGTACTTC. Translated, it gives CASEIGASGRGTQYF. The complete variable domain, with remaining parts taken from reference TRBV7-6 and TRBJ2-5, reads GAGVSQSPRYKVTKRGQDVALRCDPISGHVSLYWYRQALGQGPEFLTYFNYEAQQDKSGLPNDRFSAERPEGSISTLTIQRTEQRDSAMYRCASEIGASGRGTQYFGPGTRLLVL.

The chain joins TRBV5-6 to TRBJ2-2; 12 bases map to TRBD2. This CDR3 has 16 amino acids. Germline CDR1 SGHDT, CDR2 YYEEEE. V lost 4 bases to trimming and J lost 4 bases; unmatched junction nucleotides: 5. This chain's CDR3 is CASSPWTSGVTGELFF. The CDR3 nucleotides read TGTGCCAGCAGCCCGTGGACTAGCGGGGTCACCGGGGAGCTGTTTTTT.

This sequence joins TRBV5-6 and TRBJ1-1; 7 positions match TRBD1. Germline V gene lookup returns CDR1 SGHDT and CDR2 YYEEEE. V was pared by 0 bases and J by 6 bases, with 2 bases of the junction left unmatched. The CDR3 has 13 amino acids. The CDR3 spells CASSLGQGAEAFF. CDR3 bases: TGTGCCAGCAGCTTGGGTCAGGGGGCTGAAGCTTTCTTT.